The clone carrying this T cell receptor (beta chain) was detected many times. Its antigen is currently unknown. These data are taken from a study of identical twins. Overall study findings and caveats: There is a chance that invariant MAIT and iNKT cells partially muddied zero-insertion analyses. Less excess twin sharing appeared in beta out-of-frame sequences.

This CDR3 is 15 amino acids long. V was pared by 0 bases and J by 6 bases, with 9 bases between. Germline lookup yields CDR1 LGHNA and CDR2 YSLEER. cDNA carried unique molecular identifiers, and a universal primer site was added by template switching. TCRdb called the 5' RACE reads again in MiXCR, with one record for every CDR3 protein. The data contain under 350,000 distinct CDR3 sequences, 8% to 9.5% of them singletons. This sample was shared with a second study, whose subject was yellow fever vaccine responses in identical twins. According to that study: Reportedly, twins showed a vaccine T cell response that looked partly convergent and partly personalized.

This clonotype was obtained from a woman between 18 and 30 years old in good health. Sequenced sample: CD8+ T cells sorted from blood. The chain combines TRBV4-3 with TRBJ1-6; no reliable D call. CDR3 residues: CASSQDRAPNSPLHF. DNA for the CDR3: TGCGCCAGCAGCCAAGACCGGGCCCCTAATTCACCCCTCCACTTT.